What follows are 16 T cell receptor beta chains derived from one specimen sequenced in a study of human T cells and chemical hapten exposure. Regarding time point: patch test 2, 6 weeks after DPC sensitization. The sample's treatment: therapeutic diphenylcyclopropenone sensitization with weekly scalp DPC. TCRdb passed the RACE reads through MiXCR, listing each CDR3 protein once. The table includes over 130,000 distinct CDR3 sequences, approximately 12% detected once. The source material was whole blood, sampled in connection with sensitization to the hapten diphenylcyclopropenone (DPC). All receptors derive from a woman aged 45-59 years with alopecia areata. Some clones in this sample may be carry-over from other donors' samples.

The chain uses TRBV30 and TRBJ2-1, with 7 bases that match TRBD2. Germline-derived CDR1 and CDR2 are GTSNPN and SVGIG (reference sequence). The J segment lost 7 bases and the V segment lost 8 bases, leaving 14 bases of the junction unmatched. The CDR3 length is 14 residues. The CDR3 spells CAGTVSGIGNEQFF. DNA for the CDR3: TGTGCCGGGACCGTAAGCGGGATCGGGAATGAGCAGTTCTTC.

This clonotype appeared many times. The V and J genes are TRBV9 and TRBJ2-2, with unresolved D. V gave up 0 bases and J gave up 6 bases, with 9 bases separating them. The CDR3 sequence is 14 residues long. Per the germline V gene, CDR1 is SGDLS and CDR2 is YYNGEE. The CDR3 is CASSVAQFSGELFF. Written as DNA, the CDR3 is TGTGCCAGCAGCGTAGCCCAGTTTTCCGGGGAGCTGTTTTTT.

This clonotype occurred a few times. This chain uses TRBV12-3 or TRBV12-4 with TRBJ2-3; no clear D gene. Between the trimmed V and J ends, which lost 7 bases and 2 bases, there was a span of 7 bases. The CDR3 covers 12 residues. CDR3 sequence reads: CASTLDTDTQYF. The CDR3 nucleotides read TGTGCCAGCACTCTCGACACAGATACGCAGTATTTT.

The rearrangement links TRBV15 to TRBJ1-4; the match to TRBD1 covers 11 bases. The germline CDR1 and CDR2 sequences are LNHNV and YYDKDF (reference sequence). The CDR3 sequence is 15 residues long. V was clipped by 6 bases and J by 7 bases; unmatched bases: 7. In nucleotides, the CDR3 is TGTGCCACCAGTAAAAGGACAGGGGGCCTTGAAAAACTGTTTTTT. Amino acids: CATSKRTGGLEKLFF.

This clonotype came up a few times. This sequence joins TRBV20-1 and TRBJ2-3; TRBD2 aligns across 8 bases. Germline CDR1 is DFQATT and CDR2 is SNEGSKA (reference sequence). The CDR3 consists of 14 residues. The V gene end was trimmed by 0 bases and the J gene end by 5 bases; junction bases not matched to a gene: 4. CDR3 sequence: CSARDAGRGDTQYF. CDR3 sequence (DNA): TGCAGTGCTAGAGACGCCGGGAGGGGAGATACGCAGTATTTT.

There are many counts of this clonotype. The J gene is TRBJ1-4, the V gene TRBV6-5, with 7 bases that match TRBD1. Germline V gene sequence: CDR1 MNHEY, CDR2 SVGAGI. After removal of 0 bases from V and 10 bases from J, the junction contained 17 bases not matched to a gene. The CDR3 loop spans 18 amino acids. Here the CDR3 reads CASSYSTGITRGAGKLFF. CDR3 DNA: TGTGCCAGCAGTTACTCGACAGGGATAACTCGAGGGGCGGGAAAACTGTTTTTT.

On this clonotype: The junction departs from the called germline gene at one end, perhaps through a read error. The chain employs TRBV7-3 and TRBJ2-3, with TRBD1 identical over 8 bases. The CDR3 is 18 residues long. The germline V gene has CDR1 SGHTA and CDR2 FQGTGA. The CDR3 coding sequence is TGTGCCAGCAGCCTAACAGGGGGAATAGCGGCTAGCACAGATACGCAGTATTTT. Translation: CASSLTGGIAASTDTQYF.

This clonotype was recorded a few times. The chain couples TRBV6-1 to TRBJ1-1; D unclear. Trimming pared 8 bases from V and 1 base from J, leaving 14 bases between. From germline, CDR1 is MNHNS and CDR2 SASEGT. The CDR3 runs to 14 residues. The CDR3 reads CASRREYQNTEAFF. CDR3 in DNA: TGTGCCAGCCGAAGGGAATACCAGAACACTGAAGCTTTCTTT.

The CDR3 DNA reads as TGTGCCAGCAGCGTAGGACCCCGACAGGGTACCGGGGAGCTGTTTTTT. It translates to CASSVGPRQGTGELFF. The chain carries TRBV9 and TRBJ2-2; 7 bases map to TRBD1. Germline V CDR1 and CDR2: SGDLS, YYNGEE. The J segment lost 5 bases and the V segment lost 0 bases, leaving 7 bases of the junction unmatched. The CDR3 has 16 residues.

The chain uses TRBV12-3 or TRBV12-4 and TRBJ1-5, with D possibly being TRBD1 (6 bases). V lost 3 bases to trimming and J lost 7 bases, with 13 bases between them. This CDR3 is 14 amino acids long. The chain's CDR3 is CASSFSGARQPQHF. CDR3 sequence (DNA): TGTGCCAGCAGTTTTTCGGGGGCTCGGCAGCCCCAGCATTTT.

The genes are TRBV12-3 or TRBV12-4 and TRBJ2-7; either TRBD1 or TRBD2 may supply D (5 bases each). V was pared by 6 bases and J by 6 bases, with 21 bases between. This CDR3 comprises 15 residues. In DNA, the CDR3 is TGTGCCAGCAGCTCCCACTTCGGGACGGCGCGCGAGCAGTACTTC. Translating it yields CASSSHFGTAREQYF.

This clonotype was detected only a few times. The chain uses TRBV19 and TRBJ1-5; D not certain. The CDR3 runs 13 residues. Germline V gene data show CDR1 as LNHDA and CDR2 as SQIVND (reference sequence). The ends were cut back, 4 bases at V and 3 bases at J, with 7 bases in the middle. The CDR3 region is CASSKQTNQPQHF. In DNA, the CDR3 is TGTGCCAGTAGTAAACAGACCAATCAGCCCCAGCATTTT.

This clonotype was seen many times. The CDR3 reads CASTEVGASTDTQYF. In DNA, the CDR3 is TGTGCCAGCACTGAGGTGGGGGCTAGCACAGATACGCAGTATTTT. The V call is TRBV6-1, the J call TRBJ2-3; tentative D call: TRBD1 (6 bases). The CDR3 is 15 amino acids. The V end was cut by 7 bases, the J end by 0 bases, with 14 bases between. Germline lookup yields CDR1 MNHNS and CDR2 SASEGT.

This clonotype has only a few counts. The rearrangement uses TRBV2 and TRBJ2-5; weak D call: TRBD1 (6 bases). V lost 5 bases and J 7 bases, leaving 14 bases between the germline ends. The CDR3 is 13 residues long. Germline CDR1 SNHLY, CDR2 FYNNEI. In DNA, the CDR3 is TGTGCCAGCAGTCAGACAGGAGAGGGGACCCAGTACTTC. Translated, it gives CASSQTGEGTQYF. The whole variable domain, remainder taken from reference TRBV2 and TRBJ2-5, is EPEVTQTPSHQVTQMGQEVILRCVPISNHLYFYWYRQILGQKVEFLVSFYNNEISEKSEIFDDQFSVERPDGSNFTLKIRSTKLEDSAMYFCASSQTGEGTQYFGPGTRLLVL.

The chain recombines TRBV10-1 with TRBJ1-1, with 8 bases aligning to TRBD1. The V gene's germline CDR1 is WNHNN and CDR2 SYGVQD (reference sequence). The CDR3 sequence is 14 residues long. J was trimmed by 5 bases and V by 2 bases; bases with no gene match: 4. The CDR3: CASSEGRGRTEAFF. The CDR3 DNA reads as TGCGCCAGCAGTGAGGGCAGGGGGCGTACTGAAGCTTTCTTT.

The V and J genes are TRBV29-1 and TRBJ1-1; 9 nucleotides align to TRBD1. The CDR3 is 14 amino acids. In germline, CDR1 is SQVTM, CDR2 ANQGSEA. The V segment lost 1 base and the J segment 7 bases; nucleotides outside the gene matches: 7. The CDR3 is CSVEGPTGGNEAFF. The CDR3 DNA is TGCAGCGTTGAAGGCCCCACAGGGGGCAATGAAGCTTTCTTT. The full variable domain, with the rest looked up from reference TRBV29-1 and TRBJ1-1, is SAVISQKPSRDICQRGTSLTIQCQVDSQVTMMFWYRQQPGQSLTLIATANQGSEATYESGFVIDKFPISRPNLTFSTLTVSNMSPEDSSIYLCSVEGPTGGNEAFFGQGTRLTVV.